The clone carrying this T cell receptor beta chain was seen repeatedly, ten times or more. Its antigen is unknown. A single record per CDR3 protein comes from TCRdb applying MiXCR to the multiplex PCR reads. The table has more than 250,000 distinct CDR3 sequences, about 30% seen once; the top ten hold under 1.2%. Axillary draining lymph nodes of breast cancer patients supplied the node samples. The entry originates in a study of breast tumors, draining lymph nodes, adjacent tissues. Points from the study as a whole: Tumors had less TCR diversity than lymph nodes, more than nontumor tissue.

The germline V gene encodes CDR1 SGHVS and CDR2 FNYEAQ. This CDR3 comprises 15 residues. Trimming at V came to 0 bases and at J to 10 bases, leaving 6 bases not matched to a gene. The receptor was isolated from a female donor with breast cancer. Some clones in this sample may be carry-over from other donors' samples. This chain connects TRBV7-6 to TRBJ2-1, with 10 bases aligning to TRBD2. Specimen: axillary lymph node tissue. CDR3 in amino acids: CASSLAASGSGEQFF. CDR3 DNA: TGTGCCAGCAGCTTAGCGGCTAGCGGGAGTGGGGAGCAGTTCTTC. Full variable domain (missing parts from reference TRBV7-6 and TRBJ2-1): GAGVSQSPRYKVTKRGQDVALRCDPISGHVSLYWYRQALGQGPEFLTYFNYEAQQDKSGLPNDRFSAERPEGSISTLTIQRTEQRDSAMYRCASSLAASGSGEQFFGPGTRLTVL.